These 10 T cell receptor beta chains were all obtained from the same sample, sequenced in a study of blood T cell repertoires in COVID-19. Using immunoSEQ multiplex PCR, the repertoire was profiled, and TCRdb retains in-frame clones only, with some absent. Found here are around 300,000 clones, 75% to 90% of them singletons; the top ten hold approximately 2%. Sequenced: peripheral blood. Every receptor here comes from a man in his forties or fifties with acute or convalescent COVID-19.

The chain recombines TRBV27 with TRBJ2-1; TRBD2 matches 9 bases. CDR1 and CDR2 (germline): MNHEY, SMNVEV (reference sequence). The CDR3 is 13 amino acids. The junction had 7 bases not matched to a gene; V was cut back by 8 bases and J by 8 bases. CDR3 sequence (DNA): TGTGCCAGCCCCCCTAGCGGGGACCATGAGCAGTTCTTC. This encodes CASPPSGDHEQFF.

The chain joins TRBV3-1 (or the pseudogene TRBV3-2) to TRBJ2-3; possible D gene TRBD1, 6 bases. The CDR3 is 17 residues long. The germline V and J ends were trimmed by 1 base and 5 bases, with 19 bases remaining between them. CDR1 LGHDT and CDR2 YNNKEL come from the germline V gene (reference sequence). As DNA, the CDR3 is TGTGCCAGCAGCCAAGCCCCGGGACAATTAACCGGAGATACGCAGTATTTT. Its protein product is CASSQAPGQLTGDTQYF.

The rearrangement joins TRBV9 to TRBJ2-5; 14 nucleotides match TRBD2. Germline values: CDR1 SGDLS, CDR2 YYNGEE. This CDR3 comprises 17 residues. J gave up 3 bases and V 4 bases, and 8 bases lay outside the gene matches. In DNA form, the CDR3 reads TGTGCCAGCAGCAGTCATCCGGGACTAGCGGGGGAAGAGACCCAGTACTTC. This sequence encodes CASSSHPGLAGEETQYF. Supplemented by reference TRBV9 and TRBJ2-5, the full variable domain reads DSGVTQTPKHLITATGQRVTLRCSPRSGDLSVYWYQQSLDQGLQFLIQYYNGEERAKGNILERFSAQQFPDLHSELNLSSLELGDSALYFCASSSHPGLAGEETQYFGPGTRLLVL.

This chain connects TRBV5-1 to TRBJ2-3; 9 positions match TRBD1. V was pared by 9 bases and J by 3 bases, with 5 bases of the junction left unmatched. The germline CDR1 and CDR2 sequences are SGHRS and YFSETQ. This CDR3 spans 13 amino acids. CDR3 in DNA: TGCGCCACCGGGACAGGGTCTACAGATACGCAGTATTTT. This sequence encodes CATGTGSTDTQYF.

The V call is TRBV3-1 (or the pseudogene TRBV3-2), the J call TRBJ2-7, with TRBD1 identical over 9 bases. The CDR3 length is 16 residues. Unmatched junction bases numbered 8, after V lost 4 bases and J lost 1 base. CDR1 is LGHDT, CDR2 YNNKEL, per germline (reference sequence). CDR3 residues: CASSPYRDRASYEQYF. The DNA for the CDR3 is TGTGCCAGCAGCCCGTACCGGGACAGGGCATCCTACGAGCAGTACTTC.

Note on this clone: Within the sample, other DNA sequences also encode this same CDR3. This CDR3 reads CASSVGAGDTEAFF. The CDR3 DNA is TGTGCCAGCAGCGTAGGGGCAGGGGACACTGAAGCTTTCTTT. The genes are TRBV9 and TRBJ1-1; a possible D gene is TRBD1 (6 bases). V was shortened by 0 bases and J by 3 bases, with 9 bases between the two germline ends. The CDR3 runs 14 residues. Germline CDR1 reads SGDLS; CDR2 reads YYNGEE.

The rearrangement links TRBV29-1 to TRBJ2-5; 7 positions match TRBD1. Germline V gene data show CDR1 as SQVTM and CDR2 as ANQGSEA. With 7 bases clipped from V and 4 bases from J, the junction kept 9 bases outside the gene matches. The CDR3 is made up of 13 amino acids. CDR3 nucleotide sequence: TGCAGCGCCGTGGGACAGCTCGGAGAGACCCAGTACTTC. Translated: CSAVGQLGETQYF.

A word on this clone: The sample has other DNA sequences that encode this CDR3 too. This rearrangement joins TRBV4-1 to TRBJ2-2, with 7 positions matching TRBD1. CDR1 and CDR2 (germline): MGHRA, YSYEKL. J was trimmed by 4 bases and V by 2 bases; bases with no gene match: 4. The CDR3 sequence is 15 residues long. The CDR3, as DNA: TGCGCCAGCAGCCAAAGACAGGGTGGCACCGGGGAGCTGTTTTTT. Translation: CASSQRQGGTGELFF.

The chain joins TRBV5-1 to TRBJ2-1, with TRBD1 matching 9 bases. Germline trimming cut 4 bases from V and 5 bases from J; bases unmatched to any gene: 13. The CDR3 loop spans 17 amino acids. Germline V gives CDR1 SGHRS, CDR2 YFSETQ. For the CDR3, the DNA is TGCGCCAGCAGCAGCCGGACAGGGGAAGGATCTCACAATGAGCAGTTCTTC. Encoded protein: CASSSRTGEGSHNEQFF. The full variable domain, completed using reference TRBV5-1 and TRBJ2-1, is KAGVTQTPRYLIKTRGQQVTLSCSPISGHRSVSWYQQTPGQGLQFLFEYFSETQRNKGNFPGRFSGRQFSNSRSEMNVSTLELGDSALYLCASSSRTGEGSHNEQFFGPGTRLTVL.

The chain is built from TRBV5-1 and TRBJ2-1, with D tentatively TRBD1 (6 bases). The CDR3 has 16 amino acids. The germline V gene has CDR1 SGHRS and CDR2 YFSETQ. Trimming shortened V by 4 bases and J by 1 base, and 15 bases separated the two germline ends. CDR3 nucleotide sequence: TGCGCCAGCAGCCTCCCGGGGACATCGTCCTACAATGAGCAGTTCTTC. The encoded protein is CASSLPGTSSYNEQFF.